This entry concerns a single T cell receptor beta chain. Its target is not known. This sample stems from a study of cytomegalovirus exposure and HLA in healthy donors. Findings of the study overall: Clonal expansion was found to be greater in HLA-associated TCR beta chains than in equally common others in a later analysis. Association of roughly 18,000 TCR beta sequences with HLA alleles was found at 0.05 false discovery rate in a later analysis.

The PCR ran on 60 Vbeta and 13 Jbeta primers. TCRdb's copy holds only in-frame clones and misses some; the assay was immunoSEQ multiplex PCR. The sample yields 200,000 to 250,000 clones, roughly 79% seen once. Sequencing was performed on PBMCs. The TCR sequence derives from a woman aged 40 to 55 in good health and CMV-seronegative.

CDR3 protein: CASSVGTGDGYTF. DNA for the CDR3: TGTGCCAGCAGCGTAGGGACAGGGGATGGCTACACCTTC. The genes are TRBV7-9 and TRBJ1-2, with 10 bases matching TRBD1. Germline CDR1 and CDR2: SEHNR and FQNEAQ (reference sequence). V lost 5 bases, J lost 6 bases, and 3 bases stayed unmatched. The CDR3 is made up of 13 amino acids.